This section outlines one T cell receptor (beta chain) sequence together with its context. Its antigen is unknown. The junction differs from germline at one of its ends, possibly a read error. The data belong to a study of vaccination and CD4 T cells after COVID-19. Treatment meaning: roughly ten-day PBMC culture with coronavirus spike peptide pools or control peptides (ViraFEST assay). The CDR3 is 13 residues long. CDR1 is MNHNS and CDR2 is SASEGT in the germline V gene. At the Johns Hopkins FTIC core, DNA taken from cultured CD4+ T cells was sequenced by way of the Oncomine TCR Beta short-read assay. A single record per CDR3 protein comes from TCRdb applying MiXCR to the PCR reads. Among around 10,000 distinct CDR3 sequences, roughly 55% were seen once, and the ten largest hold approximately 20%.

Sequencing was performed on CD4+ T cells from blood, cultured in vitro. The chain recombines TRBV6-1 with TRBJ2-2; TRBD1 agrees at 8 bases. The sequence was collected from a human donor who had recovered from COVID-19. The CDR3: CATKGQGTGELFF. CDR3 DNA: TGCGCCACAAAAGGACAGGGCACCGGGGAGCTGTTTTTT.